Below, 8 T cell receptor beta chains from the same sample are listed, as sequenced in a study of blood T cell repertoires in COVID-19. Sequencing was performed with immunoSEQ multiplex PCR; in TCRdb, only in-frame clones are kept and a portion is missing. The table lists 300,000 to 400,000 clones, around nine tenths of them singletons. Sequencing used PBMCs or T cells enriched from blood (not recorded which). Receptor source: a woman between 18 and 29 years old who had recovered from COVID-19.

The CDR3 protein is CASGGGLDGYTF. CDR3 sequence (DNA): TGTGCCAGCGGCGGGGGGTTGGATGGCTACACCTTC. V and J are TRBV25-1 and TRBJ1-2; D possibly corresponds to TRBD1 (5 bases). This CDR3 spans 12 amino acids. The V gene's germline CDR1 is MGHDK and CDR2 SYGVNS. Trimming removed 8 bases from V and 6 bases from J, with 13 bases in between.

The genes are TRBV4-2 and TRBJ1-1, with 9 bases lining up with TRBD1. There are 15 residues in the CDR3. With 5 bases clipped from V and 2 bases from J, the junction kept 6 bases outside the gene matches. Germline V gene sequence: CDR1 LGHNA, CDR2 YNFKEQ. CDR3 residues: CASSAVQGANTEAFF. DNA for the CDR3: TGTGCCAGCAGCGCCGTACAGGGGGCAAACACTGAAGCTTTCTTT.

This chain links TRBV5-4 with TRBJ2-3, with TRBD2 matching 8 bases. From germline, CDR1 is SGHNT and CDR2 YYREEE (reference sequence). The CDR3 runs 14 residues. J gave up 2 bases and V 2 bases, and 1 base lay outside the gene matches. Here the CDR3 DNA reads TGTGCCAGCAGCTTACTAGCGGACACAGATACGCAGTATTTT. It codes for CASSLLADTDTQYF.

This chain connects TRBV7-2 to TRBJ2-7; no firm D call. This CDR3 is 14 amino acids long. Trimming pared 4 bases from V and 1 base from J, leaving 11 bases between. Germline lookup yields CDR1 SGHTA and CDR2 FQGNSA. The CDR3 protein is CASSSLTQSYEQYF. In DNA form, the CDR3 reads TGTGCCAGCAGCTCACTGACTCAGTCCTACGAGCAGTACTTC.

The V gene is TRBV4-2, the J gene TRBJ1-1, with 11 bases identical to TRBD1. After removal of 1 base from V and 4 bases from J, the junction contained 11 bases not matched to a gene. This CDR3 has 18 amino acids. Per germline, CDR1 LGHNA and CDR2 YNFKEQ. The CDR3 nucleotides are TGTGCCAGCAGCCAAGCAATCGGACAGGGGGCAGCGGGCACTGAAGCTTTCTTT. Encoded protein: CASSQAIGQGAAGTEAFF.

On this clone: A read error may account for a junction end that differs from germline. The V gene is TRBV9, the J gene TRBJ2-7; 8 nucleotides align to TRBD1. The CDR3 is made up of 13 amino acids. Germline CDR1 SGDLS, CDR2 YYNGEE. The CDR3 nucleotides are TGTGCCAACAGCGCAGGGGGCTGGGACGAGCAGTACTTC. Amino acid sequence: CANSAGGWDEQYF.

This chain connects TRBV18 to TRBJ1-5; D is uncertain. This CDR3 has 13 amino acids. Germline V lookup: CDR1 KGHSH, CDR2 LQKENI. V was cut by 5 bases and J by 5 bases, with 10 bases left in between. CDR3 bases: TGTGCCAGCTCAGTAGGACTGGATCAGCCCCAGCATTTT. Amino acid sequence: CASSVGLDQPQHF.

The CDR3 region is CASSASDSYNEQFF. The CDR3 DNA reads as TGTGCCAGCAGCGCCAGTGACAGTTACAATGAGCAGTTCTTC. The chain combines TRBV9 with TRBJ2-1; tentatively, D is TRBD1 (5 bases). Germline assignment: CDR1 SGDLS and CDR2 YYNGEE. This CDR3 spans 14 amino acids. The germline V and J ends were trimmed by 3 bases and 4 bases, with 11 bases remaining between them.